This TCR beta chain originates from a study of Graves' ophthalmopathy and Graves' hyperthyroidism. Study information: The collection of peripheral blood took place at initial diagnosis, before any treatment.

Moderately to severely active ophthalmopathy under 3 months, CAS at least 3, NOSPECS at least 4. Thyroid ultrasound, orbital computed tomography, TRAb, serum thyroxine and clinical symptoms formed the basis of diagnosis. Someone took the PBMCs out of about 10 ml of fresh peripheral blood. Beta-chain TCR CDR3 regions were amplified from RNA transcripts. Following a first-round RT-PCR that used HTBI primers, a second-round multiplex PCR was carried out. TCRdb fed the multiplex PCR reads into MiXCR, producing one record per CDR3 protein. The data contain roughly 500,000 distinct CDR3 sequences, about an eighth of them seen just once; the ten biggest clones take up more than 8.5%. V lost 10 bases, J lost 1 base, and 19 bases lay in between. This CDR3 has 15 residues. Per the germline V gene, CDR1 is MNHEY and CDR2 is SVGEGT.

The receptor comes from a woman in her twenties or thirties with Graves' ophthalmopathy. The V and J genes are TRBV6-2 or TRBV6-3 and TRBJ1-1; D is ambiguous. The sequenced sample was blood. This CDR3 reads CATTGSGLKNTEAFF. CDR3 sequence (DNA): TGTGCCACCACTGGGTCAGGACTGAAGAACACTGAAGCTTTCTTT.